These 22 T cell receptor beta chains were sequenced from one sample in a study of T cells in Graves' hyperthyroidism and ophthalmopathy. TCR beta CDR3 regions were amplified from RNA. First-round RT-PCR targeting the TCR CDR3 was performed with the HTBI primer set. MiXCR was run by TCRdb on the multiplex PCR reads, yielding one entry per CDR3 protein. The data show some 500,000 distinct CDR3 sequences, around a quarter seen once. What was sequenced was blood. The source is a woman aged 25-40 years with Graves' ophthalmopathy.

This clonotype was detected ten times or more. The chain is built from TRBV3-1 and TRBJ2-7, with 10 positions matching TRBD2. Per the germline V gene, CDR1 is LGHDT and CDR2 is YNNKEL (reference sequence). The V segment lost 7 bases and the J segment 2 bases; nucleotides outside the gene matches: 5. The CDR3 runs to 14 residues. CDR3 DNA: TGTGCCAGCACCCTCACTAGCGGGACCTACGAGCAGTACTTC. Translation gives CASTLTSGTYEQYF.

This clonotype was observed many times. The chain links TRBV30 to TRBJ2-2; 8 bases align to TRBD2. J was trimmed by 1 base and V by 8 bases; bases with no gene match: 3. CDR1 and CDR2 (germline): GTSNPN, SVGIG (reference sequence). The CDR3 is 13 residues long. DNA of the CDR3: TGTGCCCATACTAGCGGGAACACCGGGGAGCTGTTTTTT. Its protein is CAHTSGNTGELFF.

This clonotype was seen repeatedly, ten times or more. This sequence joins TRBV9 and TRBJ1-1; 7 bases map to TRBD1. CDR1 is SGDLS, CDR2 YYNGEE, per germline. Trimming at V came to 0 bases and at J to 4 bases, leaving 3 bases not matched to a gene. The CDR3 is 14 amino acids. This chain's CDR3 is CASSVGDSGTEAFF. The CDR3 nucleotides are TGTGCCAGCAGCGTAGGGGACAGTGGCACTGAAGCTTTCTTT.

There are many counts of this clonotype. V and J are TRBV3-1 and TRBJ1-2, with D possibly matching TRBD1 (5 bases). V lost 1 base and J lost 7, with 13 bases in between. CDR1 LGHDT and CDR2 YNNKEL come from the germline V gene (reference sequence). The CDR3 covers 14 residues. Written as DNA, the CDR3 is TGTGCCAGCAGCCAAGTTCTCCCAGGGCTTGGCTACACCTTC. Translated, it gives CASSQVLPGLGYTF. Together with reference TRBV3-1 and TRBJ1-2, the CDR3 gives the full variable domain: DTAVSQTPKYLVTQMGNDKSIKCEQNLGHDTMYWYKQDSKKFLKIMFSYNNKELIINETVPNRFSPKSPDKAHLNLHINSLELGDSAVYFCASSQVLPGLGYTFGSGTRLTVV.

V and J are TRBV12-3 or TRBV12-4 and TRBJ1-2, with D possibly being TRBD1 (5 bases). The CDR3 covers 14 residues. Trimming left V 10 bases short and J 4 bases short, with 19 bases between. The CDR3 loop is CATDIGGVGYGYTF. The CDR3 region has the DNA TGTGCCACCGACATCGGGGGGGTCGGCTATGGCTACACCTTC.

The genes are TRBV7-8 and TRBJ2-7; 12 positions agree with TRBD1. This CDR3 has 14 residues. Germline V gene data show CDR1 as SGHVS and CDR2 as FQNEAQ. J gave up 6 bases and V 5 bases, and 5 bases lay outside the gene matches. The CDR3 DNA reads as TGTGCCAGCAGCCTCCGGGACAGGGGGCTCGAGCAGTACTTC. Residues: CASSLRDRGLEQYF.

The CDR3 sequence is CSASPSGETYEQYF. The CDR3 DNA reads as TGCAGTGCTTCCCCTAGCGGGGAGACCTACGAGCAGTACTTC. The rearrangement joins TRBV20-1 to TRBJ2-7, with 9 positions matching TRBD2. Germline assignment: CDR1 DFQATT and CDR2 SNEGSKA (reference sequence). This CDR3 spans 14 amino acids. The J segment lost 2 bases and the V segment lost 5 bases, leaving 7 bases of the junction unmatched.

In this sample, this clonotype turned up many times. The chain has TRBV6-1 and TRBJ2-4; 8 bases are a match to TRBD2. The CDR3 totals 16 residues. J gave up 0 bases and V 6 bases, and 7 bases lay outside the gene matches. Per germline, CDR1 MNHNS and CDR2 SASEGT. CDR3 nucleotides: TGTGCCAGCAGGCCGACTAGCGTACTAGCCAAAAACATTCAGTACTTC. Protein sequence: CASRPTSVLAKNIQYF.

The table lists this clonotype with a few counts. For the CDR3, the DNA is TGTGCCTTTGGAAGGGGGGAAGCTTTCTTT. This encodes CAFGRGEAFF. The rearrangement links TRBV30 to TRBJ1-1, with a possible D match to TRBD1 (6 bases). V lost 7 bases and J lost 8, with 11 bases in between. Germline V gene lookup returns CDR1 GTSNPN and CDR2 SVGIG (reference sequence). This CDR3 region has 10 residues.

This clonotype was picked up a small number of times. V usage is TRBV7-8 and J usage is TRBJ2-7; D uncertain. V lost 1 base and J lost 1, with 8 bases in between. Germline V gives CDR1 SGHVS, CDR2 FQNEAQ. CDR3 length equals 14 residues. The CDR3, as DNA: TGTGCCAGCAGCTTAGAAGTGGCGTCCTACGAGCAGTACTTC. This codes for CASSLEVASYEQYF.

The chain combines TRBV28 with TRBJ1-5, with unresolved D. CDR1 and CDR2 (germline): MDHEN, SYDVKM. Trimming took off 8 bases at V and 4 bases at J, with 9 bases between the two ends. The CDR3 is 12 residues long. The CDR3 DNA is TGTGCCAGCGGATACGCGAATCAGCCCCAGCATTTT. Translated: CASGYANQPQHF.

The rearrangement joins TRBV28 to TRBJ2-7; TRBD2 agrees at 8 bases. This CDR3 region has 18 residues. V lost 2 bases to trimming and J lost 7 bases; unmatched junction nucleotides: 19. Germline-derived CDR1 and CDR2 are MDHEN and SYDVKM. The chain's CDR3 is CASSLRHRVGSGTGEQYF. The CDR3, as DNA: TGTGCCAGCAGTTTACGGCACAGGGTGGGTAGCGGGACGGGGGAGCAGTACTTC.

This clonotype was recorded at least ten times. The CDR3 nucleotides read TGTGCCAGCAGCCCGGGACAGGGGAATGGTGAAGCTTTCTTT. Translating it yields CASSPGQGNGEAFF. The chain has TRBV7-3 and TRBJ1-1; 10 nucleotides line up with TRBD1. The CDR3 is 14 residues long. Germline V CDR1 and CDR2: SGHTA, FQGTGA. The J segment lost 7 bases and the V segment lost 5 bases, leaving 7 bases of the junction unmatched.

DNA of the CDR3: TGCAGTGCTAGAACCGGGGACAAAGCTAACTATGGCTACACCTTC. Protein sequence: CSARTGDKANYGYTF. The chain is built from TRBV20-1 and TRBJ1-2, with D maybe TRBD1 (6 bases). This CDR3 is built from 15 residues. The V gene's germline CDR1 is DFQATT and CDR2 SNEGSKA (reference sequence). V lost 2 bases and J 0 bases, leaving 13 bases between the germline ends.

This clonotype has a count of ten or more. A junction end diverges from the germline sequence, so it may reflect a read error. CDR3 region: CASSRIGLASATGELLF. The DNA for the CDR3 is TGTGCCAGCAGCCGAATAGGACTAGCGTCGGCCACCGGGGAGCTGCTTTTT. The chain employs TRBV12-3 or TRBV12-4 and TRBJ2-2; TRBD2 agrees at 9 bases. The CDR3 is 17 residues long.

This clonotype came up many times. The V gene is TRBV7-2, the J gene TRBJ2-5, with 7 bases lining up with TRBD1. Trimming removed 1 base from V and 4 bases from J; junction bases left unmatched: 12. This CDR3 spans 17 amino acids. Germline assignment: CDR1 SGHTA and CDR2 FQGNSA. The DNA for the CDR3 is TGTGCCAGCAGCTTAGTGGGACAGATTTTGAAGTCAGAGACCCAGTACTTC. Its translation: CASSLVGQILKSETQYF.

The rearrangement uses TRBV13 and TRBJ1-2; D is unresolved. The CDR3 consists of 13 residues. Germline V gene sequence: CDR1 PRHDT, CDR2 FYEKMQ (reference sequence). V was pared by 5 bases and J by 4 bases, with 11 bases between. The CDR3: CASSTERFYGYTF. CDR3 DNA sequence: TGTGCCAGCAGCACCGAACGGTTCTATGGCTACACCTTC.

This clonotype was found many times. This chain connects TRBV7-2 to TRBJ1-2; maybe TRBD1 (5 bases). From germline, CDR1 is SGHTA and CDR2 FQGNSA. The CDR3 is made up of 13 amino acids. The V end lost 3 bases, the J end lost 8 bases, and 13 bases lay between the germline ends. This CDR3 is CASSFLGEQGYTF. CDR3 in DNA: TGTGCCAGCAGCTTTCTAGGGGAGCAGGGCTACACCTTC.

This clonotype was seen ten or more times. The chain has TRBV6-4 and TRBJ2-6, with 8 bases matching TRBD1. Germline V CDR1 and CDR2: MRHNA, SNTAGT. The ends lost 6 bases at V and 0 bases at J; junction bases unmatched: 7. There are 17 residues in the CDR3. Here the CDR3 DNA reads TGTGCCAGCAGGACGGGACAGGTCCTCTCTGGGGCCAACGTCCTGACTTTC. Its protein is CASRTGQVLSGANVLTF.

This clonotype was counted at least ten times. The genes are TRBV12-3 or TRBV12-4 and TRBJ2-5, with TRBD2 matching 10 bases. Losses at the gene ends were 4 bases for V and 1 base for J; bases not matched to a gene: 3. CDR3 size: 15 residues. The CDR3 sequence: CASSSRTSGQETQYF. The CDR3 bases are TGTGCCAGCAGTTCCCGGACTAGCGGCCAAGAGACCCAGTACTTC.

This chain links TRBV5-5 with TRBJ2-5; 7 nucleotides agree with TRBD1. The CDR3 runs 17 residues. Germline CDR1 reads SGHKS; CDR2 reads YYEKEE (reference sequence). The junction had 11 bases not matched to a gene; V was cut back by 0 bases and J by 3 bases. The CDR3, as DNA: TGTGCCAGCAGCTTGGCTACCTTACGACAGGGAGAAGAGACCCAGTACTTC. Translating gives CASSLATLRQGEETQYF.

This clonotype showed up many times. V gene TRBV6-5 combines with J gene TRBJ2-6; D not resolved. Trimming removed 0 bases at V and 0 bases at J, with 6 bases between. This CDR3 region has 16 residues. CDR1 is MNHEY, CDR2 SVGAGI, per germline. Written as DNA, the CDR3 is TGTGCCAGCAGTTACTCACCTAGCTCTGGGGCCAACGTCCTGACTTTC. This translates into CASSYSPSSGANVLTF.